The sequence of this T cell receptor (beta chain) was determined in a study of CD8+ T cells in alopecia areata. This clone has just a few counts. Different DNA sequences within this sample yield the same CDR3. The CDR3 consists of 13 residues. Per germline, CDR1 SGHDT and CDR2 YYEEEE. V was pared by 2 bases and J by 1 base, with 6 bases between. Treatment indicated: oral pan-JAK inhibitor, 5-10 mg twice daily. RNA, once extracted, was reverse transcribed into cDNA for use as the sequencing template. Repertoires were generated with immunoSEQ multiplex PCR, while TCRdb's copy carries only in-frame clones and drops some. The data contain 150,000 to 200,000 clones, roughly 66% of them seen just once; the ten biggest clones take up about 0.94%.

This TCR was recovered from a human donor with alopecia areata. The specimen comprised CD4+ T cells sorted from blood, sampled at week 24, from a patient treated with tofacitinib. This sequence joins TRBV5-6 and TRBJ1-1; no clear D. The DNA for the CDR3 is TGTGCCAGCAGCTTAGGTCCGAACACTGAAGCTTTCTTT. Translation: CASSLGPNTEAFF. Full variable domain (rest looked up from reference TRBV5-6 and TRBJ1-1): DAGVTQSPTHLIKTRGQQVTLRCSPKSGHDTVSWYQQALGQGPQFIFQYYEEEERQRGNFPDRFSGHQFPNYSSELNVNALLLGDSALYLCASSLGPNTEAFFGQGTRLTVV.